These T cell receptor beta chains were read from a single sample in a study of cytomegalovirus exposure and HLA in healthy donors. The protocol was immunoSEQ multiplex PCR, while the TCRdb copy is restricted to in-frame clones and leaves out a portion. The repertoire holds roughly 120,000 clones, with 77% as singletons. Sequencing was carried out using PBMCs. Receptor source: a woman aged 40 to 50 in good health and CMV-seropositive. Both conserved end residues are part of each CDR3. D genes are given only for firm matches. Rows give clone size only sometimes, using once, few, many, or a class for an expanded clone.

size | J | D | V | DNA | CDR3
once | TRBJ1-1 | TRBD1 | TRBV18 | TGTGCCAGCTCACTGACAGGGGTATCCAAGACTGAAGCTTTCTTT | CASSLTGVSKTEAFF
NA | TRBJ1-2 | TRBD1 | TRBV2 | TGTGCCAGCAGTCAATTCGGGACAGGTCTTAACTATGGCTACACCTTC | CASSQFGTGLNYGYTF
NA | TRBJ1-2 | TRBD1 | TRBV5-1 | TGCGCCAGCAGCCCACTAGGCTCCATGGGGAAAAATCGGACAGGCGGCTACACCTTC | CASSPLGSMGKNRTGGYTF
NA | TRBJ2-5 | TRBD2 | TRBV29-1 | TGCAGCGGGGCAGGGACTAGCGGAGCCCCCATGGATACCCAGTACTTC | CSGAGTSGAPMDTQYF
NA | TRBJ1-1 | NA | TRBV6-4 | TGTGCCAGCAGCGCAGGGTTCGACACTGAAGCTTTCTTT | CASSAGFDTEAFF
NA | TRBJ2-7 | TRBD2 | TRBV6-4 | TGTGCCAGCAGTGACGGGACTAGCGGGCCTGTGAGGTACGAGCAGTACTTC | CASSDGTSGPVRYEQYF
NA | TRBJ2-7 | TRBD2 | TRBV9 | TGTGCCAGCAGCCGGGAGGGAGGGCGCGAGCAGTACTTC | CASSREGGREQYF
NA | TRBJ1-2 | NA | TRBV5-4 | TGTGCCAGCAGCTTGATCGAGGGCTACACCTTC | CASSLIEGYTF
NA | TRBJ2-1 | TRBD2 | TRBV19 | TGTGCCAGTAGTAGACTAGCAGGCCGCTCCTACAATGAGCAGTTCTTC | CASSRLAGRSYNEQFF
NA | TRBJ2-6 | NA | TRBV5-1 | TGCGCCAGCAGCTTGGCGCCTATCTCTGGGGCCAACGTCCTGACTTTC | CASSLAPISGANVLTF
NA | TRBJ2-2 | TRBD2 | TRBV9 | TGTGCCAGCAGCCCCCGGCGGGAGGGCACCGGGGAGCTGTTTTTT | CASSPRREGTGELFF
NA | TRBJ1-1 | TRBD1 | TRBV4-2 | TGTGCCAGCAGCCCCGGGACAGGGATGCGGGTGGACACTGAAGCTTTCTTT | CASSPGTGMRVDTEAFF
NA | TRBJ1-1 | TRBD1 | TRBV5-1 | TGCGCCAGCAGCTTGGGGACAGGGGTATTTAACACTGAAGCTTTCTTT | CASSLGTGVFNTEAFF
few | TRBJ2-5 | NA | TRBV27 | TGTGCCAGCAGTTTAACAGGAAGGGCGACCCAGTACTTC | CASSLTGRATQYF
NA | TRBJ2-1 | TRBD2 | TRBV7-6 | TGTGCCAGCAGCCCCCCGACTAGCGGTTCGATCTACAATGAGCAGTTCTTC | CASSPPTSGSIYNEQFF
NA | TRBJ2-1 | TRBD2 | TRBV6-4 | TGTGCCAGCGGGCGACAAGCGGGAGGATCGGTTGGTGAGCAGTTCTTC | CASGRQAGGSVGEQFF
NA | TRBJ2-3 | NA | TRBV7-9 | TGTGCCAGCAGCCGTAGTACAGGGTCCCGAGGCACAGATACGCAGTATTTT | CASSRSTGSRGTDTQYF
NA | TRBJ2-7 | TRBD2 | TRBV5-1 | TGCGCCAGCAGCGAAAATAGCGGGGATGTCTACGAGCAGTACTTC | CASSENSGDVYEQYF
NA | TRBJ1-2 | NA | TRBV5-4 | TGTGCCAGCAGCGGGTTCCAGGGGAACTATGGCTACACCTTC | CASSGFQGNYGYTF
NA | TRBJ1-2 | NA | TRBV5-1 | TGCGCCAGCAGCTTTGAGACTCATCAGAGCTATGGCTACACCTTC | CASSFETHQSYGYTF
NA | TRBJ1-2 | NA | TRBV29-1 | TGCAGCGTTGCCCACAGCAACTATGGCTACACCTTC | CSVAHSNYGYTF
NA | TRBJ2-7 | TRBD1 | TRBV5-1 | TGCGCCAGCAGCACGCGGACAGGGGTCGACAACGAGCAGTACTTC | CASSTRTGVDNEQYF
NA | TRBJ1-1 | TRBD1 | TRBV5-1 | TGCGCCAGCAGCATCCAGACAGGGGGGAGCACTGAAGCTTTCTTT | CASSIQTGGSTEAFF
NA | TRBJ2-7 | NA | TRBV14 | TGTGCCAGCAGCCAAGGTCCCCGGGGGAAGAGCTACGAGCAGTACTTC | CASSQGPRGKSYEQYF
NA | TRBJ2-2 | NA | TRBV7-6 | TGTGCCAGCAGCTTAGTAAGGGGGAGCAACACCGGGGAGCTGTTTTTT | CASSLVRGSNTGELFF
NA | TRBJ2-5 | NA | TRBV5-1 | TGCGCCAGCAGCTTGGACAGTTCAGAGACCCAGTACTTC | CASSLDSSETQYF
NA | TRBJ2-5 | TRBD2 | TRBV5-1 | TGCGCCAGCAGCTTGGCAAGCGGGGGCCTCGAAGAGACCCAGTACTTC | CASSLASGGLEETQYF
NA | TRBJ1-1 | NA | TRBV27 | TGTGCCAGCACTACCCTCGGAGGAACTGAAGCTTTCTTT | CASTTLGGTEAFF
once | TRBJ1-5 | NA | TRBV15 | TGTGCCACCAGCAGAGAACAGGTTAGCAATCAGCCCCAGCATTTT | CATSREQVSNQPQHF
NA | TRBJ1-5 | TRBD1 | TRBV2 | TGTGCCAGCAGTGACACAGGGGGCCGTCAGCCCCAGCATTTT | CASSDTGGRQPQHF
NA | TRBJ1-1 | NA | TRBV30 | TGTGCCGGGGGGGGCGGGGTGAACACTGAAGCTTTCTTT | CAGGGGVNTEAFF
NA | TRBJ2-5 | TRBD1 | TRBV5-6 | TGTGCCAGCAGCCCTACAGGGGTAGGGGAGACCCAGTACTTC | CASSPTGVGETQYF
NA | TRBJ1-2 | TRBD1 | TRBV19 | TGTGCCAGTCGGACAGGGAGGGCCTATGGCTACACCTTC | CASRTGRAYGYTF
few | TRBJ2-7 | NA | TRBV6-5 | TGTGCCAGCAGTTACTCGAGGAGGAGCTCCTACGAGCAGTACTTC | CASSYSRRSSYEQYF
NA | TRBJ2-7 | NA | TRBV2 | TGTGCCAGCAGTGAAAAGGGGCCCCCCTCCTACGAGCAGTACTTC | CASSEKGPPSYEQYF
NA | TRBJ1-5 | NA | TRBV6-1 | TGTGCCAGCAGGCTAAGGGGGGGCCCCAATCAGCCCCAGCATTTT | CASRLRGGPNQPQHF